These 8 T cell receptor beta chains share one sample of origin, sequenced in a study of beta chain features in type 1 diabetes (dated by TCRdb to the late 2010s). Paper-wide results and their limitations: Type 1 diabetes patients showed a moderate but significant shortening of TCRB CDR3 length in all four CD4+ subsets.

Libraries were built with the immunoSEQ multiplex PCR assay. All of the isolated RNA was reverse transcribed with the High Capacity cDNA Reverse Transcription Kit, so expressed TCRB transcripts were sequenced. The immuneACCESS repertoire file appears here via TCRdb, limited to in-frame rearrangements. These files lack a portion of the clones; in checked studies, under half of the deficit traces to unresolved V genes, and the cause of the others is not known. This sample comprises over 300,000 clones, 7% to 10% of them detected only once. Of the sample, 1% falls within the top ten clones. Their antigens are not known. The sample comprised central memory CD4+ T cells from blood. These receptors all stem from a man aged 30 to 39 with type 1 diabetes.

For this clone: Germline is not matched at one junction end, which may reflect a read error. The CDR3 here is CASSFSTGPYGHTF. As DNA, the CDR3 is TGCGCCAGCAGCTTCTCAACAGGCCCTTATGGCCACACCTTC. The rearrangement uses TRBV5-1 and TRBJ1-2; D is possibly TRBD1 (5 bases). The CDR3 contains 14 residues. The germline V gene encodes CDR1 SGHRS and CDR2 YFSETQ.

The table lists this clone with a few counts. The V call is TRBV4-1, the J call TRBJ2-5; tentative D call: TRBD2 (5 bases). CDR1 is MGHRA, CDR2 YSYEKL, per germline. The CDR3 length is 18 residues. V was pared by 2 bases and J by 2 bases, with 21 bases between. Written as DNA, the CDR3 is TGCGCCAGCAGCCAACTGGACTTGATCCCTGGTGGGCAAGAGACCCAGTACTTC. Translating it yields CASSQLDLIPGGQETQYF.

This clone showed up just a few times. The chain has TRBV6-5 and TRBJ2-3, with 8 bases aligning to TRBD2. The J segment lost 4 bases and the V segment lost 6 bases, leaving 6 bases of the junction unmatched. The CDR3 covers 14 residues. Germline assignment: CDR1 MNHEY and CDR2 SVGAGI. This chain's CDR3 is CASSGGGRPDTQYF. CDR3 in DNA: TGTGCCAGCAGCGGGGGGGGACGCCCAGATACGCAGTATTTT.

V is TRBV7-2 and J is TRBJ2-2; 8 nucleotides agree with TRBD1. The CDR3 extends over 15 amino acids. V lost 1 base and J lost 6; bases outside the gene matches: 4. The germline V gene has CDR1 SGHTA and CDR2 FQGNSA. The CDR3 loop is CASSLEQGGAGELFF. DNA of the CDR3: TGTGCCAGCAGCTTAGAACAGGGGGGCGCCGGGGAGCTGTTTTTT. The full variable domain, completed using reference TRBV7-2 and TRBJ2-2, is GAGVSQSPSNKVTEKGKDVELRCDPISGHTALYWYRQSLGQGLEFLIYFQGNSAPDKSGLPSDRFSAERTGGSVSTLTIQRTQQEDSAVYLCASSLEQGGAGELFFGEGSRLTVL.

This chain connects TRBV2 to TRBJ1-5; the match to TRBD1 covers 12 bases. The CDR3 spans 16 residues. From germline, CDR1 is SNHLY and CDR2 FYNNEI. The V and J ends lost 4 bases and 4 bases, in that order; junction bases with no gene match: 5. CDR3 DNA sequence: TGTGCCAGCAGTGGGGGGACAGGGGGCAGGAATCAGCCCCAGCATTTT. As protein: CASSGGTGGRNQPQHF.

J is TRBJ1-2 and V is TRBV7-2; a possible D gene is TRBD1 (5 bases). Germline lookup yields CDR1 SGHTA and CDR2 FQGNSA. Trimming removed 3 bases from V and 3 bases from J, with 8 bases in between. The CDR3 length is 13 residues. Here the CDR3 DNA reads TGTGCCAGCAGCTTGGGGGTGGACTATGGCTACACCTTC. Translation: CASSLGVDYGYTF.

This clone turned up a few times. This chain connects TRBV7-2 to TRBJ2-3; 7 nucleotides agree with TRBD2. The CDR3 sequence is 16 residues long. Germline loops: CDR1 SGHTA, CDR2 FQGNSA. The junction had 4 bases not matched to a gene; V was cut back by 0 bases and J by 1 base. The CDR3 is CASSLAVSGRTDTQYF. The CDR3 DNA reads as TGTGCCAGCAGCTTAGCGGTTAGCGGGCGCACAGATACGCAGTATTTT.

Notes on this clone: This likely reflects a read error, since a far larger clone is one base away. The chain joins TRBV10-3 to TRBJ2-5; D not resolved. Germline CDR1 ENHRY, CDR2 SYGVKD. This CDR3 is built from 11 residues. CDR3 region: CASSPQETQYF. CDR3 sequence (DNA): TGTGCCAGCAGTCCCCAAGAGACCCAGTACTTC.